Following are 12 T cell receptor beta chains from one sample sequenced in a study of cytomegalovirus exposure and HLA in healthy donors. Both 60 Vbeta primers and 13 Jbeta primers went into the PCR. The data were produced by immunoSEQ multiplex PCR, yet TCRdb's version contains in-frame clones alone and is incomplete. This table holds about 270,000 clones, under 80% found once. The sequencing sample was made of PBMCs. These receptors were obtained from a female donor in good health and CMV-seronegative.

This chain uses TRBV7-9 with TRBJ1-1; D might be TRBD1 (6 bases). The germline V gene encodes CDR1 SEHNR and CDR2 FQNEAQ (reference sequence). This CDR3 comprises 13 residues. This chain's CDR3 is CAGGAQENTEAFF. CDR3 in DNA: TGTGCAGGGGGGGCACAGGAGAACACTGAAGCTTTCTTT.

Turning to this clone: Other DNA sequences in this sample translate to the same CDR3. This chain links TRBV9 with TRBJ2-7; D ambiguous. The V end was cut by 2 bases, the J end by 2 bases, with 8 bases between. Germline loops: CDR1 SGDLS, CDR2 YYNGEE. This CDR3 spans 13 amino acids. This chain's CDR3 is CASSVGAAYEQYF. In nucleotides, the CDR3 is TGTGCCAGCAGCGTCGGAGCAGCCTACGAGCAGTACTTC.

The chain is built from TRBV5-1 and TRBJ2-2; TRBD1 is a possible D gene (5 bases). This CDR3 has 16 amino acids. Germline CDR1 SGHRS, CDR2 YFSETQ. V lost 0 bases and J 6 bases, leaving 15 bases between the germline ends. CDR3 nucleotides: TGCGCCAGCAGCTTGGCTGCAGGGAATCCACCCGGGGAGCTGTTTTTT. It is translated as CASSLAAGNPPGELFF.

This clone has a single count. The V call is TRBV7-2, the J call TRBJ2-3, with D perhaps matching TRBD2 (6 bases). The V gene's germline CDR1 is SGHTA and CDR2 FQGNSA. Trimming took off 3 bases at V and 0 bases at J, with 10 bases between the two ends. This CDR3 has 15 residues. CDR3 residues: CASSFDGGSTDTQYF. CDR3 in DNA: TGTGCCAGCAGCTTCGACGGGGGAAGCACAGATACGCAGTATTTT.

This clone was counted once. The junction differs from germline at one of its ends, possibly a read error. J is TRBJ2-5 and V is TRBV7-9, with D perhaps TRBD2 (5 bases). Germline assignment: CDR1 SEHNR and CDR2 FQNEAQ (reference sequence). CDR3 size: 13 residues. This chain's CDR3 is CSSSLWGEETQYF. The CDR3 nucleotides are TGTTCCAGCAGCCTTTGGGGAGAAGAGACCCAGTACTTC.

This chain connects TRBV2 to TRBJ2-2; D is uncertain. This CDR3 contains 15 residues. Germline V CDR1 and CDR2: SNHLY, FYNNEI. Trimming removed 0 bases from V and 6 bases from J, with 11 bases in between. As DNA, the CDR3 is TGTGCCAGCAGTGAAGCCCAGTCTAGGTCCGGGGAGCTGTTTTTT. Its protein is CASSEAQSRSGELFF. Full variable domain (outside the CDR3, taken from reference TRBV2 and TRBJ2-2): EPEVTQTPSHQVTQMGQEVILRCVPISNHLYFYWYRQILGQKVEFLVSFYNNEISEKSEIFDDQFSVERPDGSNFTLKIRSTKLEDSAMYFCASSEAQSRSGELFFGEGSRLTVL.

V usage is TRBV11-2 and J usage is TRBJ2-5; TRBD1 might be the D (6 bases). The length of the CDR3 is 13 residues. V lost 7 bases, J lost 5 bases, and 14 bases lay in between. Germline CDR1 SGHAT, CDR2 FQNNGV. The CDR3, as DNA: TGTGCCAGCAAGGTGGCAGGGGCTGAGACCCAGTACTTC. Amino acids: CASKVAGAETQYF.

In DNA, the CDR3 is TGTGCCAGCAGTTACCGCCCTCCGGACTCGAACTATGGCTACACCTTC. Amino acid sequence: CASSYRPPDSNYGYTF. V gene TRBV6-5 combines with J gene TRBJ1-2; no clear D gene. Germline V gives CDR1 MNHEY, CDR2 SVGAGI. Trimming removed 2 bases from V and 2 bases from J, with 15 bases in between. CDR3 length equals 16 residues.

This clone was counted a single time. This rearrangement joins TRBV14 to TRBJ2-2, with D possibly TRBD2 on 6 matching bases. V was clipped by 4 bases and J by 0 bases, with 9 bases between them. This CDR3 has 15 residues. Germline CDR1 SGHDN, CDR2 FVKESK. The CDR3, as DNA: TGTGCCAGCAGCCGCGGGACGGCGAACACCGGGGAGCTGTTTTTT. Amino acid sequence: CASSRGTANTGELFF.

The genes are TRBV7-2 and TRBJ1-5; D is unresolved. Germline V lookup: CDR1 SGHTA, CDR2 FQGNSA. The CDR3 consists of 15 residues. V lost 1 base, J lost 8 bases, and 15 bases lay in between. Here the CDR3 reads CASSLGGSPLEPQHF. CDR3 coding DNA: TGTGCCAGCAGCTTAGGAGGCAGTCCCTTAGAGCCCCAGCATTTT. Full variable domain (outside the CDR3, taken from reference TRBV7-2 and TRBJ1-5): GAGVSQSPSNKVTEKGKDVELRCDPISGHTALYWYRQSLGQGLEFLIYFQGNSAPDKSGLPSDRFSAERTGGSVSTLTIQRTQQEDSAVYLCASSLGGSPLEPQHFGDGTRLSIL.

The gene calls are TRBV27 and TRBJ2-1; TRBD1 matches at 9 bases. The CDR3 contains 16 residues. CDR1 MNHEY and CDR2 SMNVEV come from the germline V gene (reference sequence). The trim removed 4 bases at V and 6 bases at J, leaving 10 bases unmatched. The CDR3 DNA sequence: TGTGCCAGCAGTTCCTCCGGGACAGGGTGGTCCAATGAGCAGTTCTTC. Residues: CASSSSGTGWSNEQFF.

The CDR3 reads CASSGQGTGEQFF. CDR3 DNA: TGTGCCAGCAGTGGGCAGGGAACTGGTGAGCAGTTCTTC. This chain connects TRBV25-1 to TRBJ2-1, with D possibly matching TRBD1 (5 bases). Germline CDR1 MGHDK, CDR2 SYGVNS. This CDR3 region has 13 residues. Trimming shortened V by 4 bases and J by 9 bases, and 13 bases separated the two germline ends.